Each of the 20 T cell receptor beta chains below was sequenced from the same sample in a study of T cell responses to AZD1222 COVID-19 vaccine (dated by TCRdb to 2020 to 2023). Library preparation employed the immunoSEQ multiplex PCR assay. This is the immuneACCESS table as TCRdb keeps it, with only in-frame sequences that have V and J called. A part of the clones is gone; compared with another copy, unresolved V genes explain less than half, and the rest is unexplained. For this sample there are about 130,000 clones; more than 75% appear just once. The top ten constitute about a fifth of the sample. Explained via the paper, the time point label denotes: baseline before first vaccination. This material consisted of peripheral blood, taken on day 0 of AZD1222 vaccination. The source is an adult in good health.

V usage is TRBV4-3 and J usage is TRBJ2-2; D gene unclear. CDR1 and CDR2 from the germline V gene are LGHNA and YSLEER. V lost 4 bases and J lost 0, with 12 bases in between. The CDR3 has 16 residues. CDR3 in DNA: TGCGCCAGCAGCCCGACCGGACGGACGAACACCGGGGAGCTGTTTTTT. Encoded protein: CASSPTGRTNTGELFF.

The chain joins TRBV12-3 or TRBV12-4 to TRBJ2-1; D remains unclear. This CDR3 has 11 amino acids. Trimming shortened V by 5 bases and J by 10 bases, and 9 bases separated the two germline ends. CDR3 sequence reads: CASSQTREQFF. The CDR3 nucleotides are TGTGCCAGCAGTCAGACTCGCGAGCAGTTCTTC.

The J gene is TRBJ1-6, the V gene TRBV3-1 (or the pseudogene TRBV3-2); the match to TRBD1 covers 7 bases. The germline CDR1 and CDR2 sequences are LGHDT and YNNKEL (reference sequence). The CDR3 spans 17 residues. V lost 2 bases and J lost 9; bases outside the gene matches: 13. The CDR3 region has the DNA TGTGCCAGCAGCCAACTCCCTCCAACAGGGGTAGTTTCACCCCTCCACTTT. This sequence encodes CASSQLPPTGVVSPLHF.

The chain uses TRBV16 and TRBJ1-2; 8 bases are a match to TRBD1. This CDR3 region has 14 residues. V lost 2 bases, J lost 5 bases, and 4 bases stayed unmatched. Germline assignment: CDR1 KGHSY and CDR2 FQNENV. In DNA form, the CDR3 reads TGTGCCAGCAGCCAAGGGAGACAGGGGTATGGCTACACCTTC. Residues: CASSQGRQGYGYTF.

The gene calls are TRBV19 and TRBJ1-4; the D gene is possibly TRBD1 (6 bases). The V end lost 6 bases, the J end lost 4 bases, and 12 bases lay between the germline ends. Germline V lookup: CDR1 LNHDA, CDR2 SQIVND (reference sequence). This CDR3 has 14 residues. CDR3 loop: CASRIRGGNEKLFF. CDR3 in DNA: TGTGCCAGTAGGATCAGGGGAGGTAATGAAAAACTGTTTTTT. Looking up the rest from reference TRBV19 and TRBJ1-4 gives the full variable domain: DGGITQSPKYLFRKEGQNVTLSCEQNLNHDAMYWYRQDPGQGLRLIYYSQIVNDFQKGDIAEGYSVSREKKESFPLTVTSAQKNPTAFYLCASRIRGGNEKLFFGSGTQLSVL.

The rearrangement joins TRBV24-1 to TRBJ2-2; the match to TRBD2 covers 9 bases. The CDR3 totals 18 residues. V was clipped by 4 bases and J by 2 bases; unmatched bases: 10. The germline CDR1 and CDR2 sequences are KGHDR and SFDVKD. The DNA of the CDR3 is TGTGCCACCAGTGACCCCCTCGGAGCGGGGGGCAACACCGGGGAGCTGTTTTTT. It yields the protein CATSDPLGAGGNTGELFF.

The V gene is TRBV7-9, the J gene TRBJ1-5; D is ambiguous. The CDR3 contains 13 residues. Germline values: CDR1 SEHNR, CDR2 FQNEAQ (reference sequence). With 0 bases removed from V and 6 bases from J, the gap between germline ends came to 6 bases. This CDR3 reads CASSLAQSQPQHF. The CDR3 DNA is TGTGCCAGCAGCTTAGCGCAAAGTCAGCCCCAGCATTTT.

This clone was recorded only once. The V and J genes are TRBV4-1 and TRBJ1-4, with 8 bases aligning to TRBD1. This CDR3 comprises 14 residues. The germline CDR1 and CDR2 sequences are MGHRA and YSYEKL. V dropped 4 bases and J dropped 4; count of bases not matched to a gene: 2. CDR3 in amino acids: CASSPDRGNEKLFF. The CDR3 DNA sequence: TGCGCCAGCAGCCCAGACAGGGGTAATGAAAAACTGTTTTTT.

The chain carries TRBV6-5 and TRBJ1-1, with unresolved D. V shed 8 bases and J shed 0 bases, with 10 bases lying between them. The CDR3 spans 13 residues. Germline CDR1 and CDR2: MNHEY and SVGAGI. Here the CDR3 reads CASLAQMNTEAFF. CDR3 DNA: TGTGCCAGCCTGGCTCAGATGAACACTGAAGCTTTCTTT.

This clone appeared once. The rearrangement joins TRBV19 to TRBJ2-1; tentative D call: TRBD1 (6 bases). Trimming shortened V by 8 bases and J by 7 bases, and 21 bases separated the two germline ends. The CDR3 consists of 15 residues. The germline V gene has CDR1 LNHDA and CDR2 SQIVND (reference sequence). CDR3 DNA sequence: TGTGCCAGTTCGACAGGACCTCAACGGGGTAATGAGCAGTTCTTC. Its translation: CASSTGPQRGNEQFF.

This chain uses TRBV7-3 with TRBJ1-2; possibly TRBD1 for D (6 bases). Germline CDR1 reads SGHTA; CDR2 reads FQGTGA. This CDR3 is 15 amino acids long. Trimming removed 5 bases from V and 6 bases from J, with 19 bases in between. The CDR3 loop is CASSPSGGGFNGYTF. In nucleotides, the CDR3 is TGTGCCAGCAGCCCCTCGGGGGGCGGGTTTAATGGCTACACCTTC.

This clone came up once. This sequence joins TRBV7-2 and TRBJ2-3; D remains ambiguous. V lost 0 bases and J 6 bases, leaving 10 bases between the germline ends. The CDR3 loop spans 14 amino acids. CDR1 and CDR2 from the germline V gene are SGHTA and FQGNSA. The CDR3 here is CASSLALPGDTQYF. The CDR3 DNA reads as TGTGCCAGCAGCTTAGCCCTCCCCGGCGATACGCAGTATTTT. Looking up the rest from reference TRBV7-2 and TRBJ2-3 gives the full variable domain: GAGVSQSPSNKVTEKGKDVELRCDPISGHTALYWYRQSLGQGLEFLIYFQGNSAPDKSGLPSDRFSAERTGGSVSTLTIQRTQQEDSAVYLCASSLALPGDTQYFGPGTRLTVL.

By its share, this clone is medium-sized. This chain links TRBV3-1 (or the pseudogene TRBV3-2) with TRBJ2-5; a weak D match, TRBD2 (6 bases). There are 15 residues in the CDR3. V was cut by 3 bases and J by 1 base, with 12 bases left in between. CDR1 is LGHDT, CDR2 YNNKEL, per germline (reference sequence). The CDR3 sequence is CASSQAGGAQETQYF. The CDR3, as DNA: TGTGCCAGCAGCCAGGCGGGCGGGGCCCAAGAGACCCAGTACTTC.

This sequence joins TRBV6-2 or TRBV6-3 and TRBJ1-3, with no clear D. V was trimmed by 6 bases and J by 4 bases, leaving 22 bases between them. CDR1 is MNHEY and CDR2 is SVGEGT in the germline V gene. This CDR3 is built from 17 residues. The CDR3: CASSPSFGNSRGNTIYF. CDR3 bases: TGTGCCAGCAGCCCTTCTTTCGGTAATTCGAGAGGAAACACCATATATTTT.

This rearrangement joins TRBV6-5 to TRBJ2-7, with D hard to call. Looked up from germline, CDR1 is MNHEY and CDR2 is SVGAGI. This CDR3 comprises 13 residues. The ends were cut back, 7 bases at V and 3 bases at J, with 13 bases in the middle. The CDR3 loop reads CASTAPVSYEQYF. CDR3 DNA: TGTGCCAGCACCGCACCGGTGAGCTACGAGCAGTACTTC.

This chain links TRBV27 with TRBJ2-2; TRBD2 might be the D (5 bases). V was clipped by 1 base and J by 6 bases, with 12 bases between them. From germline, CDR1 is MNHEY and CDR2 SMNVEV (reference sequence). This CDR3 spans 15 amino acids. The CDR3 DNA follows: TGTGCCAGCAGTTTATTCCTAGGAGGTGCCGGGGAGCTGTTTTTT. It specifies CASSLFLGGAGELFF.

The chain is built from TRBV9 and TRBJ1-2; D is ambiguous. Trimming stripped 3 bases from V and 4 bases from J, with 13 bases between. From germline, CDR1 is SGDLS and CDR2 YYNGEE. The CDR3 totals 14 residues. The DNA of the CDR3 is TGTGCCAGCAGCGCTACCCCCCGGGCCTATGGCTACACCTTC. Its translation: CASSATPRAYGYTF.

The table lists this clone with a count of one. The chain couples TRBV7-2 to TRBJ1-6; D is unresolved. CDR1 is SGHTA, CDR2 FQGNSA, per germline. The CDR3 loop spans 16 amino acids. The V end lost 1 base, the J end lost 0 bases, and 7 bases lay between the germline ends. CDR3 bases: TGTGCCAGCAGCTTAGGAGTGAGCTCCTATAATTCACCCCTCCACTTT. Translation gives CASSLGVSSYNSPLHF.

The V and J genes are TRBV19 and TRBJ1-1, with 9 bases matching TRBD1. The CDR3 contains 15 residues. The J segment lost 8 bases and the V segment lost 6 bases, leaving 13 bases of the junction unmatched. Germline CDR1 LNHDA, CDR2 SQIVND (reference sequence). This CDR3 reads CASSPTGGGRSEAFF. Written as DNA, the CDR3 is TGTGCCAGTAGCCCTACAGGGGGCGGAAGGTCGGAAGCTTTCTTT.

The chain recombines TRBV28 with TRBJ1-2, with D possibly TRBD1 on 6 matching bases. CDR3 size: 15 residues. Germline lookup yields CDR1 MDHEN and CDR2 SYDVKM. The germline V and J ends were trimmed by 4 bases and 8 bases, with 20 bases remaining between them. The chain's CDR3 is CASSSPRRGIEGYTF. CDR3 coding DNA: TGTGCCAGCAGTTCCCCGCGGAGGGGGATTGAGGGCTACACCTTC.